The entry that follows covers one TCR beta chain sequence. This entry is derived from a study of blood T cell repertoires in COVID-19. For the study at large: In each case, the material was cDNA or gDNA derived from T cells, B-cell-depleted T cells, or PBMCs.

This CDR3 contains 13 residues. V lost 7 bases and J 10 bases, leaving 14 bases between the germline ends. Some clones are missing from TCRdb's copy, which holds only in-frame ones; the method was immunoSEQ multiplex PCR. The sample has about 190,000 clones; approximately 81% are singletons. The sequence came from a human donor in a cohort sampled during active COVID-19. The V call is TRBV12-3 or TRBV12-4, the J call TRBJ1-6; possible D gene TRBD1, 5 bases. The sample consisted of peripheral blood. The chain's CDR3 is CASTGGDVSPLHF. The CDR3 region has the DNA TGTGCCAGCACGGGGGGTGACGTATCACCCCTCCACTTT.